The clone carrying this T cell receptor beta chain turned up a few times. Sequencing used immunoSEQ multiplex PCR; TCRdb keeps in-frame clones, though not all of them. The table has 60,000 or so clones, about four fifths seen once. These data come from a study of OX40 agonist ivuxolimab in advanced cancers. Study information: An anti-OX40 (CD134) antibody with agonistic activity, ivuxolimab, was administered to patients. People in dose escalation had one of these cancers: hepatocellular carcinoma, melanoma, renal cell or head and neck cancer.

Germline V gene sequence: CDR1 MNHNS, CDR2 SASEGT. The CDR3 has 15 amino acids. The V and J ends lost 10 bases and 2 bases, in that order; junction bases with no gene match: 10. The genes are TRBV6-1 and TRBJ2-7, with 11 nucleotides matching TRBD1. Specimen: CD4+ or CD8+ T cells sorted from blood, collected in a trial of the OX40 agonist ivuxolimab. The TCR originated in an adult with an advanced solid tumor such as melanoma, head and neck, liver or kidney cancer. CDR3 protein: CATGDRGAQTYEQYF. The DNA of the CDR3 is TGTGCCACAGGGGACAGGGGGGCCCAAACCTACGAGCAGTACTTC.